The source of this TCR beta chain is a study of blood T cell repertoires in COVID-19. Study summary: The study drew acute and convalescent COVID-19 samples from the United States, Italy and Spain.

Repertoires were generated with immunoSEQ multiplex PCR, while TCRdb's copy carries only in-frame clones and drops some. This repertoire shows 210,000 or so clones, about 90% found once; its top ten account for about 2%. The source of this sequence is a man aged 40-55 years with active or convalescent COVID-19. The sequenced sample was peripheral blood.

For the CDR3, the DNA is TGTGCCAGCAGCTTGGGCGACGACGGAGGGACTGAAGCTTTCTTT. Translating it yields CASSLGDDGGTEAFF. The chain uses TRBV7-3 and TRBJ1-1; D ambiguous. Germline V gives CDR1 SGHTA, CDR2 FQGTGA. The CDR3 consists of 15 residues. V was cut by 3 bases and J by 5 bases, with 16 bases left in between.